Listed here are 12 T cell receptor beta chains from one sample, sequenced in a study of early stage breast cancer tumors. Repertoires were generated with immunoSEQ multiplex PCR, while TCRdb's copy carries only in-frame clones and drops some. The table includes around 20,000 clones, approximately 82% detected once. Specimen: blood. All receptors come from a person between 65 and 79 years old with breast cancer.

The rearrangement uses TRBV7-3 and TRBJ2-2; 9 bases line up with TRBD1. CDR3 size: 14 residues. In germline, CDR1 is SGHTA, CDR2 FQGTGA. J gave up 6 bases and V 4 bases, and 3 bases lay outside the gene matches. The CDR3 reads CASSSQGASGELFF. The CDR3 nucleotides read TGTGCCAGCAGCTCACAGGGGGCCTCCGGGGAGCTGTTTTTT.

The chain has TRBV7-9 and TRBJ1-1, with no clear D. Trimming took off 1 base at V and 12 bases at J, with 12 bases between the two ends. Germline lookup yields CDR1 SEHNR and CDR2 FQNEAQ (reference sequence). The CDR3 has 12 amino acids. CDR3 DNA: TGTGCCAGCAGCTTAGGGAGGGTTAATTCTTTCTTT. This codes for CASSLGRVNSFF. Combining the CDR3 with reference TRBV7-9 and TRBJ1-1 gives the whole variable domain DTGVSQNPRHKITKRGQNVTFRCDPISEHNRLYWYRQTLGQGPEFLTYFQNEAQLEKSRLLSDRFSAERPKGSFSTLEIQRTEQGDSAMYLCASSLGRVNSFFGQGTRLTVV.

V gene TRBV5-4 combines with J gene TRBJ2-7; D not certain. The germline CDR1 and CDR2 sequences are SGHNT and YYREEE (reference sequence). CDR3 length: 15 amino acids. Trimming cost V 4 bases and J 2 bases, with 16 bases left between them. CDR3 sequence: CASSPLPTDTYEQYF. The CDR3 DNA reads TGTGCCAGCAGCCCCCTTCCTACAGATACCTACGAGCAGTACTTC.

J is TRBJ1-1 and V is TRBV7-9; D is possibly TRBD1 (6 bases). The V gene's germline CDR1 is SEHNR and CDR2 FQNEAQ (reference sequence). V gave up 7 bases and J gave up 1 base, with 22 bases separating them. This CDR3 contains 17 residues. The CDR3 DNA is TGTGCCAGCACCAAGGGAGGGGGGGCCGAGCCGAACACTGAAGCTTTCTTT. As protein: CASTKGGGAEPNTEAFF. The full variable domain, completed using reference TRBV7-9 and TRBJ1-1, is DTGVSQNPRHKITKRGQNVTFRCDPISEHNRLYWYRQTLGQGPEFLTYFQNEAQLEKSRLLSDRFSAERPKGSFSTLEIQRTEQGDSAMYLCASTKGGGAEPNTEAFFGQGTRLTVV.

The chain joins TRBV5-1 to TRBJ1-4, with D possibly being TRBD1 (6 bases). Trimming removed 1 base at V and 3 bases at J, with 10 bases between. Germline-derived CDR1 and CDR2 are SGHRS and YFSETQ. The CDR3 covers 15 residues. DNA of the CDR3: TGCGCCAGCAGCTTGTCGCAGGGGCCTAATGAAAAACTGTTTTTT. Its protein product is CASSLSQGPNEKLFF.

The genes are TRBV7-8 and TRBJ1-2; 8 bases line up with TRBD1. J was trimmed by 3 bases and V by 4 bases; bases with no gene match: 13. Germline CDR1 SGHVS, CDR2 FQNEAQ. This CDR3 has 17 amino acids. The CDR3 nucleotides read TGTGCCAGCAGCTCGGTTACAGGGGGTGGGTTTGACTATGGCTACACCTTC. Its translation: CASSSVTGGGFDYGYTF.

This clone was seen more than once but under ten times. The V gene is TRBV6-1, the J gene TRBJ2-2, with D possibly matching TRBD2 (6 bases). Per germline, CDR1 MNHNS and CDR2 SASEGT. V was cut by 0 bases and J by 6 bases, with 11 bases left in between. The CDR3 sequence is 15 residues long. Written as DNA, the CDR3 is TGTGCCAGCAGTGAAGCGCGGGGACGGGCCGGGGAGCTGTTTTTT. As protein: CASSEARGRAGELFF.

The rearrangement uses TRBV2 and TRBJ2-7; 8 nucleotides align to TRBD1. This CDR3 is 12 amino acids long. From germline, CDR1 is SNHLY and CDR2 FYNNEI. V shed 6 bases, J shed 2 bases, and the junction held 0 bases outside the gene matches. The CDR3 loop is CASRQGAYEQYF. The CDR3 DNA follows: TGTGCCAGCAGACAGGGGGCCTACGAGCAGTACTTC. Supplemented by reference TRBV2 and TRBJ2-7, the full variable domain reads EPEVTQTPSHQVTQMGQEVILRCVPISNHLYFYWYRQILGQKVEFLVSFYNNEISEKSEIFDDQFSVERPDGSNFTLKIRSTKLEDSAMYFCASRQGAYEQYFGPGTRLTVT.

The V and J genes are TRBV2 and TRBJ2-3, with D tentatively TRBD2 (6 bases). The CDR3 spans 14 residues. The germline V gene has CDR1 SNHLY and CDR2 FYNNEI. The germline V and J ends were trimmed by 8 bases and 0 bases, with 12 bases remaining between them. CDR3 bases: TGTGCCAGCCAGAAGGCGGGAAGCACAGATACGCAGTATTTT. Amino acids: CASQKAGSTDTQYF.

The chain carries TRBV18 and TRBJ2-7; 7 bases match TRBD1. With 2 bases clipped from V and 7 bases from J, the junction kept 8 bases outside the gene matches. Per the germline V gene, CDR1 is KGHSH and CDR2 is LQKENI. This CDR3 comprises 14 residues. The CDR3 reads CASSPGQAKGEQYF. The DNA for the CDR3 is TGTGCCAGCTCACCAGGACAGGCCAAGGGGGAGCAGTACTTC.

The chain is built from TRBV5-1 and TRBJ1-2, with a tentative D call TRBD1 (5 bases). CDR3 length equals 14 residues. V lost 0 bases and J lost 8, with 14 bases in between. Germline V lookup: CDR1 SGHRS, CDR2 YFSETQ. The CDR3 here is CASSLVGLGEGYTF. The CDR3 DNA reads as TGCGCCAGCAGCTTGGTTGGCCTAGGGGAAGGCTACACCTTC.

CDR3: CASSAGTGGYGYTF. In DNA form, the CDR3 reads TGTGCCAGCAGTGCGGGGACAGGGGGCTATGGCTACACCTTC. The chain uses TRBV6-5 and TRBJ1-2, with TRBD1 identical over 11 bases. The CDR3 covers 14 residues. V dropped 5 bases and J dropped 4; count of bases not matched to a gene: 3. Per the germline V gene, CDR1 is MNHEY and CDR2 is SVGAGI.